This T cell receptor beta chain was retrieved from a study of blood T cell repertoires in COVID-19. TCRdb's table, derived via immunoSEQ multiplex PCR, lists solely in-frame clones and lacks some. The profile shows approximately 150,000 clones, roughly 82% of them singletons. Note on this clone: An end of the junction differs from the germline gene, which may be a read error.

Germline V gene data show CDR1 as DFQATT and CDR2 as SNEGSKA (reference sequence). There are 10 residues in the CDR3. The receptor was isolated from a man aged 45-65 years who had recovered from COVID-19. This chain links TRBV20-1 with TRBJ1-3; D unresolved. Sequencing was performed on PBMCs or T cells enriched from blood (not recorded which). For the CDR3, the DNA is TGCAGTGCTCATGGAGACACCATATATTTT. This codes for CSAHGDTIYF.